This T cell receptor beta chain stems from a study of T-cell reconstitution after alpha-beta-depleted transplantation in children listed by TCRdb under 2016. Background for the entire study: Using TCR repertoire profiling, the study quantitatively followed how T-cell immune reconstitution unfolded in children after TCRalphabeta/CD19-depleted allogeneic hematopoietic cell transplantation.

What the study reported, not specific to this receptor: In some patients, the high TCRbeta diversity seen at day 60 was put down to recipient T cells and intrathymic progenitors that had survived conditioning. Over the following months the frequencies of hyperexpanded clones went down, and after one year T-cell counts and TCRbeta diversity were mostly credited to newly produced T cells. The apparently early alphabetaT-cell count recovery about two months after transplant was reportedly dependent on only several hundred rapidly expanded clones derived from non-depleted graft cells.

The treatment or condition label here, explained by the study, means: allogeneic hematopoietic cell transplantation with graft depleted of TCRalphabeta T cells and CD19 B cells. The children who served as transplant recipients had been given grafts of TCRalphabeta/CD19-depleted allogeneic hematopoietic cells. The library was generated by PCR. The data were produced on an Illumina HiSeq 2500. Molecular barcoding was employed in the preparation of TCR libraries, with unique molecular identifiers being used to normalize TCRbeta repertoire quantification. TCRdb trimmed the raw reads at Q25, called clones with MiXCR and kept productive beta chains. Every distinct CDR3 protein forms one entry, paired with its most common genes and DNA. The sample yields 440,000 or so distinct CDR3 sequences; 43% were counted once. About 30% of the sample is held by the ten biggest clonotypes. Only a few counts were recorded for this clonotype. The clone's antigen remains unknown. No much larger clone is present one base from it, and per-base qualities are unavailable.

Sequencing was performed on PBMCs, taken before TCRalphabeta/CD19-depleted stem cell transplant. The TCR originated in a girl aged 2-9 years with aplastic anemia, due to receive a stem cell transplant.

The CDR3 amino acid sequence is: CASSVTTEGTYNSPLHF. The sequence in DNA is TGTGCCAGCAGCGTTACGACAGAGGGGACCTATAATTCACCCCTCCACTTT. The chain is made from TRBV9 and TRBJ1-6, with TRBD1 as a weak D call on 5 bases. V is shortened by 2 bases, J by 2 bases, and the region joining them spans 14 bases. The CDR3 numbers 17 residues from cysteine through phenylalanine. The sequence is cut down to CDR3 DNA, 51 bases in frame from base 1. Based on the germline V gene, the CDR1 and CDR2 sequences are SGDLS and YYNGEE.